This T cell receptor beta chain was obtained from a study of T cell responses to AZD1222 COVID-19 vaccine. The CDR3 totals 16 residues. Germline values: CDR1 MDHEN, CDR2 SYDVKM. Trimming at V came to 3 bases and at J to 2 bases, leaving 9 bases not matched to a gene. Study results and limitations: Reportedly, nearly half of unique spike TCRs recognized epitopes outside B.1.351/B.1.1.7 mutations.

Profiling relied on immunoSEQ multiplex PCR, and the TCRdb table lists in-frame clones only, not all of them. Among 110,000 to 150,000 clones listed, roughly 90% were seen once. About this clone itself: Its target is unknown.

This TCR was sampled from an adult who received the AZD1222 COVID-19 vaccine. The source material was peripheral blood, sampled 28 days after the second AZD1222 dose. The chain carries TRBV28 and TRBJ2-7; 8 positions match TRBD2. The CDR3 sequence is CASSFLGGGGPYEQYF. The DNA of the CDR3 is TGTGCCAGCAGTTTCCTCGGGGGCGGGGGGCCCTACGAGCAGTACTTC.